The 27 T cell receptor beta chains below were found in one sample sequenced in a study of cytomegalovirus exposure and HLA in healthy donors. The PCR had 60 Vbeta and 13 Jbeta primers. TCRdb keeps only in-frame clones here, not all; method: immunoSEQ multiplex PCR. Among approximately 150,000 clones listed, roughly 80% were seen once. The sample was PBMCs. These TCRs come from a woman aged 30 to 39 in good health and CMV-seronegative.

This clone was detected only once. CDR3 protein: CASSSRAAGEQYF. CDR3 coding DNA: TGTGCCAGCAGCTCGAGGGCGGCGGGCGAGCAGTACTTC. The V call is TRBV11-2, the J call TRBJ2-7, with TRBD2 as a possible D gene (5 bases). Per the germline V gene, CDR1 is SGHAT and CDR2 is FQNNGV. The CDR3 is made up of 13 amino acids. The V gene lost 4 bases and the J gene lost 6 bases, with 13 bases spanning the gap. Full variable domain (missing parts from reference TRBV11-2 and TRBJ2-7): EAGVAQSPRYKIIEKRQSVAFWCNPISGHATLYWYQQILGQGPKLLIQFQNNGVVDDSQLPKDRFSAERLKGVDSTLKIQPAKLEDSAVYLCASSSRAAGEQYFGPGTRLTVT.

The genes are TRBV7-6 and TRBJ2-6, with D possibly being TRBD1 (7 bases). This CDR3 comprises 15 residues. Trimming left V 3 bases short and J 2 bases short, with 8 bases between. The germline V gene encodes CDR1 SGHVS and CDR2 FNYEAQ. CDR3 amino acids: CASSFRGAGANVLTF. The CDR3 bases are TGTGCCAGCAGCTTCAGGGGGGCTGGGGCCAACGTCCTGACTTTC.

This clone was found a few times. The chain couples TRBV2 to TRBJ1-1; 8 bases match TRBD1. Germline assignment: CDR1 SNHLY and CDR2 FYNNEI. The CDR3 spans 14 residues. Germline trimming cut 7 bases from V and 1 base from J; bases unmatched to any gene: 5. CDR3 in DNA: TGTGCCAGCAAGGGTACAGGGGGGAACACTGAAGCTTTCTTT. Translated: CASKGTGGNTEAFF.

V gene TRBV27 combines with J gene TRBJ1-5; D is ambiguous. CDR1 is MNHEY and CDR2 is SMNVEV in the germline V gene (reference sequence). Trimming shortened V by 0 bases and J by 13 bases, and 13 bases separated the two germline ends. There are 13 residues in the CDR3. The CDR3 spells CASSLSGSRIQHF. The CDR3 nucleotides read TGTGCCAGCAGTTTATCGGGGAGTAGGATTCAGCATTTT.

In its sample, this clone was seen a few times. The chain couples TRBV30 to TRBJ1-1; 7 bases match TRBD1. Germline V lookup: CDR1 GTSNPN, CDR2 SVGIG (reference sequence). The V gene end was trimmed by 2 bases and the J gene end by 1 base; junction bases not matched to a gene: 7. The CDR3 totals 15 residues. CDR3 sequence (DNA): TGTGCCTGGAGTAGCCCTCGGACAGGGAACACTGAAGCTTTCTTT. As protein: CAWSSPRTGNTEAFF.

This chain uses TRBV5-1 with TRBJ2-7, with 8 bases identical to TRBD1. Germline V gene lookup returns CDR1 SGHRS and CDR2 YFSETQ. Trimming removed 5 bases from V and 5 bases from J; junction bases left unmatched: 9. The CDR3 length is 14 residues. The CDR3 region has the DNA TGCGCCAGCAGGCTGACAGGGGATTTCGACGAGCAGTACTTC. Translating it yields CASRLTGDFDEQYF. Full variable domain (outside the CDR3, taken from reference TRBV5-1 and TRBJ2-7): KAGVTQTPRYLIKTRGQQVTLSCSPISGHRSVSWYQQTPGQGLQFLFEYFSETQRNKGNFPGRFSGRQFSNSRSEMNVSTLELGDSALYLCASRLTGDFDEQYFGPGTRLTVT.

This clone was counted only a few times. The V call is TRBV30, the J call TRBJ1-2; D not resolved. The V gene's germline CDR1 is GTSNPN and CDR2 SVGIG (reference sequence). Trimming took 4 bases from V and 5 from J, leaving 11 bases between them. The CDR3 is made up of 12 amino acids. The chain's CDR3 is CAWNPGLYGYTF. CDR3 DNA: TGTGCCTGGAACCCGGGATTGTATGGCTACACCTTC.

J is TRBJ1-2 and V is TRBV27, with 8 bases identical to TRBD1. The V gene's germline CDR1 is MNHEY and CDR2 SMNVEV (reference sequence). The length of the CDR3 is 14 residues. With V trimmed by 8 bases and J by 8 bases, 13 bases remained unmatched. The DNA of the CDR3 is TGTGCCAGCCGCCCCACAGGGGGAATTCCGGGCTACACCTTC. It codes for CASRPTGGIPGYTF.

The genes are TRBV7-8 and TRBJ1-6; 7 nucleotides line up with TRBD1. Germline values: CDR1 SGHVS, CDR2 FQNEAQ. CDR3 length: 14 amino acids. V was clipped by 6 bases and J by 12 bases; unmatched bases: 11. CDR3 loop: CASSYSYRGGPLHF. The CDR3 nucleotides are TGTGCCAGCAGTTACAGTTACAGGGGTGGACCCCTCCACTTT. Filled out from reference TRBV7-8 and TRBJ1-6, the complete variable domain reads GAGVSQSPRYKVAKRGQDVALRCDPISGHVSLFWYQQALGQGPEFLTYFQNEAQLDKSGLPSDRFFAERPEGSVSTLKIQRTQQEDSAVYLCASSYSYRGGPLHFGNGTRLTVT.

The rearrangement joins TRBV27 to TRBJ1-2; D may be TRBD1 (6 bases). The CDR3 extends over 11 amino acids. Germline V lookup: CDR1 MNHEY, CDR2 SMNVEV (reference sequence). The V end was cut by 6 bases, the J end by 7 bases, with 9 bases between. The CDR3 DNA reads as TGTGCCAGCAGGGACAGACGTGGCTACACCTTC. Its translation is CASRDRRGYTF.

This rearrangement joins TRBV7-9 to TRBJ2-1; 13 bases map to TRBD2. The CDR3 length is 16 residues. From germline, CDR1 is SEHNR and CDR2 FQNEAQ (reference sequence). The junction had 1 base not matched to a gene; V was cut back by 3 bases and J by 2 bases. The CDR3 loop is CASSFGLAGAYNEQFF. The CDR3 DNA follows: TGTGCCAGCAGCTTCGGACTAGCGGGGGCCTACAATGAGCAGTTCTTC.

The CDR3 loop reads CASSLAQGGDTQYF. In DNA, the CDR3 is TGTGCCAGCAGCTTAGCACAGGGTGGAGATACGCAGTATTTT. This chain connects TRBV7-2 to TRBJ2-3; D might be TRBD1 (6 bases). The CDR3 totals 14 residues. Germline lookup yields CDR1 SGHTA and CDR2 FQGNSA. V was trimmed by 0 bases and J by 5 bases, leaving 9 bases between them.

This chain uses TRBV5-5 with TRBJ1-5, with TRBD1 matching over 9 bases. Trimming at V came to 5 bases and at J to 6 bases, leaving 9 bases not matched to a gene. The CDR3 has 15 amino acids. Germline assignment: CDR1 SGHKS and CDR2 YYEKEE (reference sequence). The CDR3 sequence is CASSLGQGFGQPQHF. In nucleotides, the CDR3 is TGTGCCAGCAGTCTAGGACAGGGGTTTGGTCAGCCCCAGCATTTT.

The rearrangement links TRBV5-1 to TRBJ2-3; TRBD1 matches 10 bases. Germline-derived CDR1 and CDR2 are SGHRS and YFSETQ. The length of the CDR3 is 15 residues. The ends lost 4 bases at V and 2 bases at J; junction bases unmatched: 4. Here the CDR3 reads CASSLTGGYTDTQYF. Written as DNA, the CDR3 is TGCGCCAGCAGCCTGACAGGGGGCTACACAGATACGCAGTATTTT.

The V gene is TRBV28, the J gene TRBJ1-2; D unclear. Trimming left V 3 bases short and J 8 bases short, with 10 bases between. The CDR3 has 12 residues. Germline-derived CDR1 and CDR2 are MDHEN and SYDVKM. CDR3 region: CASSFRGDGYTF. The CDR3 bases are TGTGCCAGCAGTTTTCGGGGAGACGGCTACACCTTC.

V usage is TRBV7-7 and J usage is TRBJ2-6; D not certain. The ends were cut back, 4 bases at V and 0 bases at J, with 4 bases in the middle. CDR1 is SSHAT, CDR2 FNYEAQ, per germline (reference sequence). CDR3 length equals 14 residues. The CDR3: CASSSISGANVLTF. As DNA, the CDR3 is TGTGCCAGCAGCTCAATCTCTGGGGCCAACGTCCTGACTTTC.

The chain uses TRBV27 and TRBJ2-3, with a possible D match to TRBD2 (7 bases). Germline V gene data show CDR1 as MNHEY and CDR2 as SMNVEV (reference sequence). The CDR3 runs to 15 residues. Trimming removed 6 bases at V and 7 bases at J, with 20 bases between. The CDR3 protein is CASRGIRGGLYTQYF. DNA for the CDR3: TGTGCCAGCAGGGGGATTAGGGGGGGGCTTTATACGCAGTATTTT.

This chain links TRBV2 with TRBJ1-1; 8 bases are shared with TRBD1. J gave up 3 bases and V 7 bases, and 4 bases lay outside the gene matches. The length of the CDR3 is 13 residues. The germline CDR1 and CDR2 sequences are SNHLY and FYNNEI. The CDR3 coding sequence is TGTGCCAGCATCCAGGGGGCCCACACTGAAGCTTTCTTT. It codes for CASIQGAHTEAFF.

This clone was seen a single time. The rearrangement joins TRBV9 to TRBJ2-7, with 14 bases identical to TRBD2. This CDR3 spans 17 amino acids. Germline V gene lookup returns CDR1 SGDLS and CDR2 YYNGEE. V shed 0 bases and J 3 bases; nucleotides not matched to a gene: 5. CDR3 in DNA: TGTGCCAGCAGCGTAGCTGGGGGACTAGCGGGAGACTACGAGCAGTACTTC. Its protein is CASSVAGGLAGDYEQYF.

The table lists this clone with a count of one. The J gene is TRBJ2-2, the V gene TRBV9; 10 bases line up with TRBD2. J lost 3 bases, V lost 4 bases, and 3 bases had no gene match. From germline, CDR1 is SGDLS and CDR2 YYNGEE. This CDR3 has 15 residues. The CDR3: CASSLAGGDTGELFF. For the CDR3, the DNA is TGTGCCAGCAGCTTAGCGGGGGGCGACACCGGGGAGCTGTTTTTT.

V gene TRBV19 combines with J gene TRBJ2-6; maybe TRBD1 (6 bases). Per the germline V gene, CDR1 is LNHDA and CDR2 is SQIVND (reference sequence). V lost 9 bases to trimming and J lost 2 bases, with 23 bases between them. The CDR3 length is 18 residues. The CDR3 coding sequence is TGTGCCAGGTACAGGGATGATAAGGATTGGGCTGGGGCCAACGTCCTGACTTTC. It codes for CARYRDDKDWAGANVLTF.

The rearrangement links TRBV5-1 to TRBJ1-1; 7 nucleotides align to TRBD1. Looked up from germline, CDR1 is SGHRS and CDR2 is YFSETQ. V shed 1 base and J 0 bases; nucleotides not matched to a gene: 6. The CDR3 loop spans 16 amino acids. As DNA, the CDR3 is TGCGCCAGCAGCTTGTATCCACAGGGGCTGAACACTGAAGCTTTCTTT. The encoded protein is CASSLYPQGLNTEAFF.

With respect to this clone: Sequence at one end of the junction differs from germline and may be a read error. The chain has TRBV7-9 and TRBJ2-1; the D gene is possibly TRBD2 (7 bases). Looked up from germline, CDR1 is SEHNR and CDR2 is FQNEAQ (reference sequence). The CDR3 extends over 12 amino acids. CDR3 sequence: CSSSSGGDRQFF. The CDR3 DNA reads TGTTCCAGCAGCTCGGGGGGCGATCGGCAGTTCTTC.

The CDR3 coding sequence is TGCAGCGCCGGAGCGGGGACGAACACCGGGGAGCTGTTTTTT. Amino acids: CSAGAGTNTGELFF. The chain carries TRBV29-1 and TRBJ2-2, with 7 bases matching TRBD2. V shed 7 bases, J shed 0 bases, and the junction held 5 bases outside the gene matches. This CDR3 has 14 residues. Germline lookup yields CDR1 SQVTM and CDR2 ANQGSEA.

This clone was seen only a few times. The chain links TRBV25-1 to TRBJ2-3, with D possibly matching TRBD2 (6 bases). This CDR3 has 13 residues. V lost 5 bases to trimming and J lost 6 bases, with 12 bases between them. Germline values: CDR1 MGHDK, CDR2 SYGVNS. CDR3 protein: CASSPAAGDTQYF. For the CDR3, the DNA is TGTGCCAGCAGTCCCGCTGCGGGGGATACGCAGTATTTT. The entire variable domain, with the rest obtained from reference TRBV25-1 and TRBJ2-3, is as follows: EADIYQTPRYLVIGTGKKITLECSQTMGHDKMYWYQQDPGMELHLIHYSYGVNSTEKGDLSSESTVSRIRTEHFPLTLESARPSHTSQYLCASSPAAGDTQYFGPGTRLTVL.

This chain links TRBV27 with TRBJ2-1, with 9 bases that match TRBD1. Germline loops: CDR1 MNHEY, CDR2 SMNVEV (reference sequence). The CDR3 covers 17 residues. After removal of 4 bases from V and 0 bases from J, the junction contained 7 bases not matched to a gene. The DNA of the CDR3 is TGTGCCAGCAGTTCGGGACAGGGAACGGTCTCCTACAATGAGCAGTTCTTC. Its translation: CASSSGQGTVSYNEQFF.

The chain recombines TRBV5-1 with TRBJ2-7; D possibly corresponds to TRBD2 (5 bases). Germline V gene sequence: CDR1 SGHRS, CDR2 YFSETQ. V was shortened by 3 bases and J by 0 bases, with 7 bases between the two germline ends. This CDR3 comprises 13 residues. The CDR3 DNA sequence: TGCGCCAGCAGCTCCGGGGACTCCTACGAGCAGTACTTC. Translating gives CASSSGDSYEQYF.